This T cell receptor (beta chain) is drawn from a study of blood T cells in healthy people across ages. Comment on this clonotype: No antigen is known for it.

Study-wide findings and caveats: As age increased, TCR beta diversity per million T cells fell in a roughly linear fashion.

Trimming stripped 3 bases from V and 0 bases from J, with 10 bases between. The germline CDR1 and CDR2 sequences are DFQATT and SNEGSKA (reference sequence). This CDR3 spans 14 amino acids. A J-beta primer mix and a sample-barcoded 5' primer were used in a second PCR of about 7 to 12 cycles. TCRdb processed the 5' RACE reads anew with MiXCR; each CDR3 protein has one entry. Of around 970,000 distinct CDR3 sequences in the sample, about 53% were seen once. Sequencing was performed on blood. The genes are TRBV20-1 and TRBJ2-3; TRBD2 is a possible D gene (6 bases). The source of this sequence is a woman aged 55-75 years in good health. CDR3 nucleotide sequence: TGCAGTGCTAGTCGGGGACTGAGCACAGATACGCAGTATTTT. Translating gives CSASRGLSTDTQYF.